This T cell receptor beta chain originates from a study of spatial heterogeneity in lung cancer. Sample time point: sample taken at primary tumor resection. Tumor, nontumor lung or frozen PBMC supplied whole RNA that was sequenced unsorted. Donation came from about 72 patients with untreated early-stage non-small cell lung cancer. From germline, CDR1 is LGHNA and CDR2 YNFKEQ. V was pared by 0 bases and J by 3 bases, with 15 bases between. This CDR3 has 16 residues. Whole-study findings and limits: Blood showed ubiquitous tumor TCRs more often at resection than at routine follow-up.

MiXCR, run by TCRdb on the 5' RACE reads, gives a single entry per CDR3 protein. The data hold about 47,000 distinct CDR3 sequences, with about 10% observed a single time. This clonotype was observed a few times. Its antigen remains unidentified. This receptor was obtained from a female donor with early-stage non-small cell lung cancer. The rearrangement uses TRBV4-2 and TRBJ2-7; possible D gene TRBD2, 5 bases. The specimen was PBMCs, collected at surgery. CDR3 residues: CASSQDLAGSRYEQYF. Written as DNA, the CDR3 is TGTGCCAGCAGCCAAGATCTTGCGGGTTCCCGCTACGAGCAGTACTTC.